The clone carrying this TCR beta chain was detected only a few times. This record belongs to a study of blood T cell repertoires in COVID-19. Overall study context: Specimens from acute and convalescent COVID-19 originated in the United States, Italy and Spain. The cDNA or gDNA used as material had been derived from T cells, B-cell-depleted T cells, or PBMCs.

This CDR3 is built from 17 residues. Germline assignment: CDR1 MNHEY and CDR2 SMNVEV (reference sequence). Losses at the gene ends were 1 base for V and 3 bases for J; bases not matched to a gene: 10. The authors' processing: Amplifying reference gene primers gave estimates of nucleated cell counts. Generated by immunoSEQ multiplex PCR, the TCRdb table keeps only in-frame clones and is missing some. D and trimming come from the DNA, and the V and J calls and clone size come from that table. The sample carries around 88,000 clones, roughly 75% recorded once. The chain is built from TRBV27 and TRBJ1-2, with TRBD1 matching 8 bases. This clonotype was obtained from a middle-aged man who had recovered from COVID-19. The sample comprised peripheral blood. For the CDR3, the DNA is TGTGCCAGCAGTTTATATGCCCGGACGACAGGGGACTATGGCTACACCTTC. Translation: CASSLYARTTGDYGYTF.